This TCR beta chain was retrieved from a study of T cell responses to AZD1222 COVID-19 vaccine. Points from the study as a whole: Across the whole spike, CD4 TCRs peaked at regions 160-218 and 743-854. White British donors predominated, females outnumbered males, and clonal diversity was possibly underestimated.

With 5 bases clipped from V and 6 bases from J, the junction kept 6 bases outside the gene matches. Germline V gives CDR1 SGHTA, CDR2 FQGTGA. The CDR3 consists of 17 residues. With regard to this clone: The antigen remains undetermined.

Method: immunoSEQ multiplex PCR; TCRdb's copy keeps in-frame clones and lacks some. Found here are some 150,000 clones, 85% to 95% of them singletons; the top ten hold approximately 2.1%. The chain links TRBV7-3 to TRBJ2-2; TRBD2 agrees at 16 bases. The clonotype originates from an adult in good health. Sequencing used peripheral blood, obtained on day 0 of AZD1222 vaccination. As DNA, the CDR3 is TGTGCCAGCAGCCAAGGGACTAGCGGGGGGGCTCCCGGGGAGCTGTTTTTT. As protein: CASSQGTSGGAPGELFF.